This entry concerns a single T cell receptor beta chain. The antigen remains unidentified. The CDR3 covers 14 residues. V lost 0 bases, J lost 6 bases, and 1 base stayed unmatched. Germline V lookup: CDR1 SGHTA, CDR2 FQGTGA. The PCR was carried out with 60 Vbeta primers and 13 Jbeta primers. The repertoire was sequenced with immunoSEQ multiplex PCR; TCRdb's copy has only in-frame clones and lacks some. This sample contains around 130,000 clones. This entry is derived from a study of cytomegalovirus exposure and HLA in healthy donors. Study-wide results and caveats: Certain sequence variants were highly shared and formed a cluster, and this cluster was likely a sequencing artifact.

The sequenced sample consisted of PBMCs. The chain couples TRBV7-3 to TRBJ2-1; 8 bases line up with TRBD2. The clonotype originates from a woman aged 55 to 70 in good health and CMV-seronegative. The CDR3 protein is CASSLTGTSNEQFF. The CDR3, as DNA: TGTGCCAGCAGCTTAACAGGGACTAGCAATGAGCAGTTCTTC.